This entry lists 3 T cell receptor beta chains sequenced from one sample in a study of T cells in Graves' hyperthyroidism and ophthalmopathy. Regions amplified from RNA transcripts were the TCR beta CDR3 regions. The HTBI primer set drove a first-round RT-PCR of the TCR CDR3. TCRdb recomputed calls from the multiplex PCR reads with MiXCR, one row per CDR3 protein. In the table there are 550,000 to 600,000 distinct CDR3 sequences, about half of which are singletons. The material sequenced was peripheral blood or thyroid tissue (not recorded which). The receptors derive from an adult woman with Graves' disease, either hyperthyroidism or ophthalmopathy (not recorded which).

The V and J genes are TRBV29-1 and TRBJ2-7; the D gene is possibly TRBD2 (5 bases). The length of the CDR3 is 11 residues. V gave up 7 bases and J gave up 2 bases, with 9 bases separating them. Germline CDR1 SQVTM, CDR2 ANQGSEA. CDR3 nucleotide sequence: TGCAGCGCAGCGGACCCCTACGAGCAGTACTTC. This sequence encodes CSAADPYEQYF.

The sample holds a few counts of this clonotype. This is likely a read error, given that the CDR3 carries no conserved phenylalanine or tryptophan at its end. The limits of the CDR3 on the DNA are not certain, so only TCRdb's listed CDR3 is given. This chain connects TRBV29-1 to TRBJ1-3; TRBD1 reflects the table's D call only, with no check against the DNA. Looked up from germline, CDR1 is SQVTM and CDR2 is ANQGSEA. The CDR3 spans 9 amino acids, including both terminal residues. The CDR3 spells CSVEGQAQA.

The CDR3 protein is CSVEGQGSSYEQYF. In DNA form, the CDR3 reads TGCAGCGTCGAGGGACAGGGGAGTTCCTACGAGCAGTACTTC. V is TRBV29-1 and J is TRBJ2-7; 10 bases map to TRBD1. Germline values: CDR1 SQVTM, CDR2 ANQGSEA. The CDR3 is 14 residues long. Unmatched junction bases numbered 6, after V lost 6 bases and J lost 1 base.